This T cell receptor beta chain was documented in a study of early T cells in non-severe SARS-CoV-2 infection. TCRdb ran MiXCR on the 5' RACE reads and lists one entry per CDR3 protein. This sample has roughly 56,000 distinct CDR3 sequences, with roughly 8% found just once. Germline V gene sequence: CDR1 SGHRS, CDR2 YFSETQ. The V end was cut by 4 bases, the J end by 5 bases, with 12 bases between. The CDR3 is 14 amino acids. Sequencing was performed on whole blood. The chain combines TRBV5-1 with TRBJ1-4; no definite D call. The sequence derives from an adult who was a healthcare worker with PCR-confirmed SARS-CoV-2 infection or an uninfected control (not recorded which). DNA of the CDR3: TGCGCCAGCAGCATCCCCGGGAGCAATGAAAAACTGTTTTTT. It translates to CASSIPGSNEKLFF.